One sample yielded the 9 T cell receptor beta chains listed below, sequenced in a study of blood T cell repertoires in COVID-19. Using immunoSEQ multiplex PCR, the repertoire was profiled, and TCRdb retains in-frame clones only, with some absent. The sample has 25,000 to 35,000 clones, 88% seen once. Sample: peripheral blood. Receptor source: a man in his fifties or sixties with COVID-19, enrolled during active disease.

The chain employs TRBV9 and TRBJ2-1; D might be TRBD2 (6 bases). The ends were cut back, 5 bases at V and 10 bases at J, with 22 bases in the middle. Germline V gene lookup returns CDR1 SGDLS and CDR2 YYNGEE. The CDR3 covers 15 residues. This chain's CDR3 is CASSRGTSLWREQFF. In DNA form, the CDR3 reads TGTGCCAGCAGTCGGGGAACTAGCCTATGGAGGGAGCAGTTCTTC.

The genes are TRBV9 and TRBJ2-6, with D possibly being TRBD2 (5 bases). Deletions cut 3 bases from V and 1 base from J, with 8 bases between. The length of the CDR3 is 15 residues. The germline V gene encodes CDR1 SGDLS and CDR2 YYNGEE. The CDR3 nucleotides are TGTGCCAGCAGCGCCGGGGATTCTGGGGCCAACGTCCTGACTTTC. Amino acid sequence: CASSAGDSGANVLTF.

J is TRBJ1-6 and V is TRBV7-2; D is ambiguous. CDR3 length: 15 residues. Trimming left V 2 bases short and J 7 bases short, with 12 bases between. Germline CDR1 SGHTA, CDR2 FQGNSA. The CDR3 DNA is TGTGCCAGCAGCTTACCCCTTGGAGGGAATTCACCCCTCCACTTT. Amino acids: CASSLPLGGNSPLHF.

CDR3 sequence reads: CASSLGPTSGRSTDTQYF. CDR3 nucleotides: TGTGCCAGCAGCTTAGGGCCGACTAGCGGAAGGAGCACAGATACGCAGTATTTT. The V gene is TRBV7-6, the J gene TRBJ2-3; 9 nucleotides line up with TRBD2. Germline-derived CDR1 and CDR2 are SGHVS and FNYEAQ. The junction had 8 bases not matched to a gene; V was cut back by 1 base and J by 0 bases. The CDR3 length is 18 residues. Looking up the rest from reference TRBV7-6 and TRBJ2-3 gives the full variable domain: GAGVSQSPRYKVTKRGQDVALRCDPISGHVSLYWYRQALGQGPEFLTYFNYEAQQDKSGLPNDRFSAERPEGSISTLTIQRTEQRDSAMYRCASSLGPTSGRSTDTQYFGPGTRLTVL.

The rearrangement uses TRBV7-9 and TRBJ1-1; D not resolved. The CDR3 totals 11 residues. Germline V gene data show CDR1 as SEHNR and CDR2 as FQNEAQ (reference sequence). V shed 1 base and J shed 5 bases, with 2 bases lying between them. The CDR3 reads CASSLVTEAFF. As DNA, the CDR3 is TGTGCCAGCAGCTTAGTAACTGAAGCTTTCTTT.

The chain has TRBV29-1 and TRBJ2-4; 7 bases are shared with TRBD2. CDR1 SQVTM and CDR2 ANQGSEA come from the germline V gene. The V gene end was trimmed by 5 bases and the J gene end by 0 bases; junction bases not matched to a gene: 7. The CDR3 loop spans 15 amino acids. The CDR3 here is CSVRAGQIAKNIQYF. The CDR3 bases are TGCAGCGTTCGAGCGGGGCAAATAGCCAAAAACATTCAGTACTTC.

CDR3 residues: CASRERWGVQETQYF. Written as DNA, the CDR3 is TGTGCCAGCAGGGAACGGTGGGGGGTCCAAGAGACCCAGTACTTC. The chain combines TRBV6-6 with TRBJ2-5; the D gene is possibly TRBD2 (6 bases). CDR1 and CDR2 (germline): MNHNY, SVGAGI (reference sequence). The CDR3 consists of 15 residues. The germline V and J ends were trimmed by 6 bases and 1 base, with 15 bases remaining between them.

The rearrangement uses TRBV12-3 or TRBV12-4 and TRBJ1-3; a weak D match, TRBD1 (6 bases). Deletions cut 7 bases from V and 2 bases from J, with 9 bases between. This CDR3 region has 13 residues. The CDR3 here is CASTYRAGNTIYF. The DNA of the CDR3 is TGTGCCAGCACCTACAGGGCTGGAAACACCATATATTTT.

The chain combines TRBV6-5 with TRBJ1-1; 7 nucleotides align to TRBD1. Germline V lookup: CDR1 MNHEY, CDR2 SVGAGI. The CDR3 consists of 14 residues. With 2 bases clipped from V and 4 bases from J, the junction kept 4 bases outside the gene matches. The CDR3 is CASSYGDRVTEAFF. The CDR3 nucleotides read TGTGCCAGCAGTTACGGCGACAGGGTCACTGAAGCTTTCTTT.